This T cell receptor beta chain was profiled in a study of T cell responses to AZD1222 COVID-19 vaccine. This table comes from immunoSEQ multiplex PCR, and its TCRdb copy is limited to in-frame clones, with some not included. The sample records roughly 55,000 clones, nearly 90% being singletons. The sequences come from peripheral blood, collected on day 0 of AZD1222 vaccination. The clonotype comes from an adult in good health.

The CDR3 protein is CASSPLAGVTDTQYF. The CDR3 DNA sequence: TGTGCCAGCTCACCCTTAGCGGGGGTCACAGATACGCAGTATTTT. The V and J genes are TRBV18 and TRBJ2-3, with 9 bases matching TRBD2. Germline-derived CDR1 and CDR2 are KGHSH and LQKENI. This CDR3 has 15 residues. V shed 3 bases, J shed 2 bases, and the junction held 3 bases outside the gene matches.